The clone carrying this TCR beta chain was seen only once. The treatment here: 19 received Ad26.COV2.S at low or high dose, single or two shots; several received placebo; per-sample allocation not given. Repertoires come from day 63 after the first vaccine or placebo injection. Whoever gave the sample was an adult aged 18-55 years in Boston. From germline, CDR1 is SGHAT and CDR2 FQNNGV. This CDR3 comprises 14 residues. V was cut by 1 base and J by 7 bases, with 11 bases left in between. These data are taken from a study of Ad26.COV2.S vaccination and SARS-CoV-2 variants. Sequencing used immunoSEQ multiplex PCR; TCRdb keeps in-frame clones, though not all of them. Counted here are roughly 380,000 clones, roughly 84% occurring once; the ten biggest clones make up around 3.6%.

The genes are TRBV11-2 and TRBJ1-5; D remains ambiguous. The TCR originated in a person between 18 and 65 years old who received the Ad26.COV2.S COVID-19 vaccine or a placebo. The sample in question was peripheral blood, obtained in a trial of Ad26.COV2.S vaccine versus placebo. The CDR3 spells CASSLANIGQPQHF. DNA of the CDR3: TGTGCCAGCAGCTTAGCTAACATCGGACAGCCCCAGCATTTT.